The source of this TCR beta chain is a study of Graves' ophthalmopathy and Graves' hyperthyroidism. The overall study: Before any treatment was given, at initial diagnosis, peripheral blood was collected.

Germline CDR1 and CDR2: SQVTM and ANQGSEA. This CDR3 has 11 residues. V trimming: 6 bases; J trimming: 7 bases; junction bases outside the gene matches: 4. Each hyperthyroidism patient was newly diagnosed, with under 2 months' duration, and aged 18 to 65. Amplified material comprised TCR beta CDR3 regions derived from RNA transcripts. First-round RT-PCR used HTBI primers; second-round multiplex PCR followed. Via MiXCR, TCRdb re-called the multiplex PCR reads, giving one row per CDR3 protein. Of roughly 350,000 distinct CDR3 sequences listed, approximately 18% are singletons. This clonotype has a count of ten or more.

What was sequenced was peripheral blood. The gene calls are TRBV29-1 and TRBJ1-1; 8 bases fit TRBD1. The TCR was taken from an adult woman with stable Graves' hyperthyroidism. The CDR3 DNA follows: TGCAGCGTAGGACAGGGAGGTGAAGCTTTCTTT. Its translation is CSVGQGGEAFF.